One sample yielded the 11 T cell receptor beta chains listed below, sequenced in a study of STAT5B mutations in CD4+ large granular lymphocyte leukemia. Assay used: immunoSEQ multiplex PCR; TCRdb lists only in-frame clones, some missing. In the table there are about 38,000 clones, under 85% of which are singletons. The sequencing sample was made of CD4+ T cells from blood buffy coats. The receptors come from a human donor in good health.

This clone was detected a few times. V and J are TRBV28 and TRBJ2-2; D call uncertain. The CDR3 extends over 13 amino acids. Trimming removed 3 bases from V and 6 bases from J, with 8 bases in between. CDR1 is MDHEN and CDR2 is SYDVKM in the germline V gene. The CDR3 protein is CASSLPGPGELFF. The DNA of the CDR3 is TGTGCCAGCAGTTTGCCAGGTCCCGGGGAGCTGTTTTTT.

This clone has just a few counts. The chain carries TRBV6-6 and TRBJ2-3; D remains unclear. The germline CDR1 and CDR2 sequences are MNHNY and SVGAGI (reference sequence). Trimming removed 7 bases at V and 0 bases at J, with 8 bases between. CDR3 size: 13 residues. CDR3 sequence (DNA): TGTGCCAGCAATTCGAAAAGCACAGATACGCAGTATTTT. It yields the protein CASNSKSTDTQYF.

The rearrangement uses TRBV5-1 and TRBJ2-1; tentatively, D is TRBD1 (6 bases). Germline V gene lookup returns CDR1 SGHRS and CDR2 YFSETQ. CDR3 length equals 15 residues. V shed 6 bases and J shed 5 bases, with 18 bases lying between them. The CDR3 sequence is CASTGDPRPDNEQFF. CDR3 DNA: TGCGCCAGCACAGGGGACCCGAGGCCAGACAATGAGCAGTTCTTC. Combining the CDR3 with reference TRBV5-1 and TRBJ2-1 gives the whole variable domain KAGVTQTPRYLIKTRGQQVTLSCSPISGHRSVSWYQQTPGQGLQFLFEYFSETQRNKGNFPGRFSGRQFSNSRSEMNVSTLELGDSALYLCASTGDPRPDNEQFFGPGTRLTVL.

The chain links TRBV5-6 to TRBJ1-1; possible D gene TRBD1, 6 bases. The germline CDR1 and CDR2 sequences are SGHDT and YYEEEE. The CDR3 is 11 residues long. The germline V and J ends were trimmed by 4 bases and 8 bases, with 9 bases remaining between them. CDR3 residues: CASSRQAEAFF. CDR3 sequence (DNA): TGTGCCAGCAGCCGACAGGCGGAAGCTTTCTTT.

This chain joins TRBV7-9 and TRBJ1-3; D is unresolved. Germline lookup yields CDR1 SEHNR and CDR2 FQNEAQ (reference sequence). The CDR3 has 14 residues. V gave up 5 bases and J gave up 4 bases, with 12 bases separating them. This CDR3 is CASSLTSAGNTIYF. The CDR3 nucleotides are TGTGCCAGCAGCCTGACCAGTGCCGGAAACACCATATATTTT.

This chain joins TRBV7-8 and TRBJ2-7; D unresolved. The CDR3 spans 13 residues. Germline lookup yields CDR1 SGHVS and CDR2 FQNEAQ. Trimming removed 5 bases at V and 6 bases at J, with 14 bases between. The CDR3 region is CASSPDRVTEQYF. In nucleotides, the CDR3 is TGTGCCAGCAGCCCAGACCGGGTAACCGAGCAGTACTTC.

V gene TRBV9 combines with J gene TRBJ2-5; the match to TRBD1 covers 8 bases. Per the germline V gene, CDR1 is SGDLS and CDR2 is YYNGEE. The V segment lost 1 base and the J segment 5 bases; nucleotides outside the gene matches: 7. The CDR3 length is 15 residues. The CDR3 nucleotides read TGTGCCAGCAGCGTACAGGGGGCTTTGGGGGAGACCCAGTACTTC. It encodes CASSVQGALGETQYF. Full variable domain (remainder filled in from reference TRBV9 and TRBJ2-5): DSGVTQTPKHLITATGQRVTLRCSPRSGDLSVYWYQQSLDQGLQFLIQYYNGEERAKGNILERFSAQQFPDLHSELNLSSLELGDSALYFCASSVQGALGETQYFGPGTRLLVL.

This clone was detected only a few times. The rearrangement uses TRBV18 and TRBJ2-5; TRBD2 might be the D (5 bases). The CDR3 length is 13 residues. Deletions cut 3 bases from V and 10 bases from J, with 15 bases between. Germline V gene sequence: CDR1 KGHSH, CDR2 LQKENI. For the CDR3, the DNA is TGTGCCAGCTCACCCCCCGGGATTGGGGACCAGTACTTC. Residues: CASSPPGIGDQYF. Full variable domain (missing parts from reference TRBV18 and TRBJ2-5): NAGVMQNPRHLVRRRGQEARLRCSPMKGHSHVYWYRQLPEEGLKFMVYLQKENIIDESGMPKERFSAEFPKEGPSILRIQQVVRGDSAAYFCASSPPGIGDQYFGPGTRLLVL.

The table lists this clone with a few counts. The chain uses TRBV19 and TRBJ2-6; D could derive from TRBD1 or TRBD2 (6 bases each). The V end was cut by 5 bases, the J end by 0 bases, with 11 bases between. CDR3 length: 16 amino acids. Germline values: CDR1 LNHDA, CDR2 SQIVND (reference sequence). Here the CDR3 reads CASSVRGPSGANVLTF. The CDR3 coding sequence is TGTGCCAGTAGTGTTCGGGGGCCCTCTGGGGCCAACGTCCTGACTTTC.

The chain links TRBV7-9 to TRBJ2-5; 8 bases map to TRBD1. The CDR3 extends over 15 amino acids. From germline, CDR1 is SEHNR and CDR2 FQNEAQ (reference sequence). Trimming at V came to 5 bases and at J to 1 base, leaving 6 bases not matched to a gene. CDR3 sequence: CASSIPGTGQETQYF. CDR3 sequence (DNA): TGTGCCAGCAGCATACCCGGGACAGGCCAAGAGACCCAGTACTTC.

This sequence joins TRBV7-9 and TRBJ2-3; 7 positions agree with TRBD1. The CDR3 extends over 13 amino acids. J gave up 5 bases and V 2 bases, and 1 base lay outside the gene matches. Germline V gives CDR1 SEHNR, CDR2 FQNEAQ (reference sequence). DNA of the CDR3: TGTGCCAGCAGCTTAACAGGGGAAGATACGCAGTATTTT. Protein product: CASSLTGEDTQYF. The full variable domain, completed using reference TRBV7-9 and TRBJ2-3, is DTGVSQNPRHKITKRGQNVTFRCDPISEHNRLYWYRQTLGQGPEFLTYFQNEAQLEKSRLLSDRFSAERPKGSFSTLEIQRTEQGDSAMYLCASSLTGEDTQYFGPGTRLTVL.